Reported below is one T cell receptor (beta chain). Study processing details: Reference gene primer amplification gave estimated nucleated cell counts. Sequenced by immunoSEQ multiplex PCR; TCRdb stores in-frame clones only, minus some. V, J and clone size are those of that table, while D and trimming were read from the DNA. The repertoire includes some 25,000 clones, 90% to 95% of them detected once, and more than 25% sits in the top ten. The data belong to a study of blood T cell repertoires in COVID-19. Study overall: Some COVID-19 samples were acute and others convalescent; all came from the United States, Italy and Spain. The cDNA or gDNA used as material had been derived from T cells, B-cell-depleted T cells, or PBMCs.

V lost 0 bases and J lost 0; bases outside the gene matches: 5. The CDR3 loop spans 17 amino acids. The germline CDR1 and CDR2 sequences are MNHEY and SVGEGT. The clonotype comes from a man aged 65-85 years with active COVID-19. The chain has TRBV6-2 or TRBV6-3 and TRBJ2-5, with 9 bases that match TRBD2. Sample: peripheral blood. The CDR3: CASSYSRKRGDQETQYF. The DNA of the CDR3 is TGTGCCAGCAGTTACTCGAGAAAGCGGGGGGACCAAGAGACCCAGTACTTC.